This TCR beta chain was recovered during a study of blood T cell repertoires in COVID-19. Turning to the study itself: The origin of the acute and convalescent COVID-19 samples was the United States, Italy and Spain. The analysed material was cDNA or gDNA that came from T cells, B-cell-depleted T cells, or PBMCs.

Authors' methods: Researchers report that nucleated cell counts were estimated from reference gene primer amplification. Profiling relied on immunoSEQ multiplex PCR, and the TCRdb table lists in-frame clones only, not all of them. V and J calls plus clone size are reproduced from that table; the DNA served to infer D and trimming. The sample has about 120,000 clones, roughly 76% seen once. The junction had 7 bases not matched to a gene; V was cut back by 0 bases and J by 7 bases. The CDR3 is made up of 15 amino acids. Germline CDR1 reads LGHNA; CDR2 reads YNFKEQ. The chain combines TRBV4-2 with TRBJ2-7, with 9 bases fitting TRBD1. Sequencing input: peripheral blood. This sequence was found in a human donor in a cohort sampled during active COVID-19. As DNA, the CDR3 is TGTGCCAGCAGCCAAGACGGACAGGGGAAGGGAGAGCAGTACTTC. It encodes CASSQDGQGKGEQYF.